A single sample gave rise to the 25 T cell receptor beta chains below, sequenced in a study of identical twins. TCRdb redid the calling of the 5' RACE reads with MiXCR, one entry per CDR3 protein. The sample holds about 520,000 distinct CDR3 sequences; 22% are singletons and the top ten take around 0.91%. The sample also formed part of further work on T cells expressing NK-cell markers.

The specimen was CD4+ T cells sorted from blood. The receptors were sampled from a woman between 18 and 29 years old in good health.

This clonotype was found a few times. The chain is built from TRBV3-1 and TRBJ2-1; no reliable D call. The CDR3 has 15 residues. The germline gives CDR1 LGHDT, CDR2 YNNKEL (reference sequence). The V end lost 1 base, the J end lost 8 bases, and 15 bases lay between the germline ends. CDR3 sequence: CASSQAADPTYEQFF. As DNA, the CDR3 is TGTGCCAGCAGCCAAGCCGCAGATCCTACATATGAGCAGTTCTTC.

V gene TRBV29-1 combines with J gene TRBJ2-5; the D is unclear. The germline V gene has CDR1 SQVTM and CDR2 ANQGSEA. Between the trimmed V and J ends, which lost 1 base and 0 bases, there was a span of 12 bases. The CDR3 contains 15 residues. The CDR3 sequence: CSVEVWARYQETQYF. The CDR3 bases are TGCAGCGTTGAAGTCTGGGCTAGGTACCAAGAGACCCAGTACTTC.

This clonotype was counted a few times. The chain has TRBV18 and TRBJ2-3; no definite D call. Trimming pared 2 bases from V and 6 bases from J, leaving 9 bases between. The germline V gene has CDR1 KGHSH and CDR2 LQKENI. The CDR3 runs to 13 residues. The CDR3 nucleotides are TGTGCCAGCTCACCAATCACAAGTGATACGCAGTATTTT. This sequence encodes CASSPITSDTQYF.

This clonotype was recorded once. This rearrangement joins TRBV21-1 to TRBJ2-2; whether TRBD1, the table's D call, matches the DNA was not checked. TRBV21-1 is designated a pseudogene. The CDR3 extends over 11 amino acids. CDR3 bases: TGTGCCGTCCAAGGGGGCGGGGAGCTGTTTTTT. Its protein product is CAVQGGGELFF.

This clonotype has just a few counts. The V and J genes are TRBV3-1 and TRBJ2-5; D unresolved. In germline, CDR1 is LGHDT, CDR2 YNNKEL (reference sequence). The CDR3 has 14 amino acids. The V end was cut by 4 bases, the J end by 3 bases, with 12 bases between. The CDR3 loop reads CASSPLSAEETQYF. Here the CDR3 DNA reads TGTGCCAGCAGCCCCCTATCGGCGGAAGAGACCCAGTACTTC.

The gene calls are TRBV20-1 and TRBJ2-5; D is undetermined. Germline V gene lookup returns CDR1 DFQATT and CDR2 SNEGSKA (reference sequence). The CDR3 has 10 residues. The V end was cut by 4 bases, the J end by 4 bases, with 4 bases between. The CDR3 DNA reads as TGCAGTGCTATGCGAGAGACCCAGTACTTC. Its translation is CSAMRETQYF.

This clonotype has more than one count but fewer than ten. The chain's CDR3 is CASSESDGRGDTQYF. In DNA form, the CDR3 reads TGCGCCAGCAGTGAGTCAGACGGCAGGGGAGATACGCAGTATTTT. The chain carries TRBV10-2 and TRBJ2-3; TRBD1 might be the D (6 bases). V was pared by 0 bases and J by 5 bases, with 12 bases between. Germline assignment: CDR1 WSHSY and CDR2 SAAADI. The CDR3 covers 15 residues.

Only one count was recorded for this clonotype. The J gene is TRBJ2-7, the V gene TRBV28; D may be TRBD1 (6 bases). V was trimmed by 8 bases and J by 2 bases, leaving 22 bases between them. Germline-derived CDR1 and CDR2 are MDHEN and SYDVKM. The CDR3 has 16 residues. CDR3 in amino acids: CASGLGYRATAYEQYF. For the CDR3, the DNA is TGTGCCAGCGGTCTAGGATACAGGGCCACAGCCTACGAGCAGTACTTC.

The chain recombines TRBV20-1 with TRBJ2-2; tentative D call: TRBD1 (6 bases). From germline, CDR1 is DFQATT and CDR2 SNEGSKA (reference sequence). The CDR3 covers 14 residues. Trimming left V 5 bases short and J 1 base short, with 11 bases between. DNA of the CDR3: TGCAGTGCTCCCAGGACAGAGAACACCGGGGAGCTGTTTTTT. Translation: CSAPRTENTGELFF.

V gene TRBV27 combines with J gene TRBJ1-1; D remains unclear. This CDR3 region has 13 residues. V was shortened by 5 bases and J by 1 base, with 8 bases between the two germline ends. Per the germline V gene, CDR1 is MNHEY and CDR2 is SMNVEV (reference sequence). DNA for the CDR3: TGTGCCAGCAGTCCACGGGCGAACACTGAAGCTTTCTTT. This translates into CASSPRANTEAFF.

The chain uses TRBV27 and TRBJ2-7; 7 bases line up with TRBD2. Germline-derived CDR1 and CDR2 are MNHEY and SMNVEV (reference sequence). The CDR3 has 13 residues. V trimming: 2 bases; J trimming: 6 bases; junction bases outside the gene matches: 4. The CDR3 here is CASSLPGGTEQYF. For the CDR3, the DNA is TGTGCCAGCAGTTTACCCGGGGGGACCGAGCAGTACTTC.

The rearrangement uses TRBV20-1 and TRBJ2-1, with D tentatively TRBD1 or TRBD2 (5 bases each). There are 14 residues in the CDR3. Germline V gene sequence: CDR1 DFQATT, CDR2 SNEGSKA (reference sequence). Between the trimmed V and J ends, which lost 4 bases and 9 bases, there was a span of 19 bases. The CDR3 DNA reads TGCAGTGCTATGAAAGGGGCGCGGGTTCTTGAGCAGTTCTTC. It encodes CSAMKGARVLEQFF.

This clonotype was recorded a few times. This chain uses TRBV7-7 with TRBJ2-7; D might be TRBD2 (5 bases). The V end lost 2 bases, the J end lost 5 bases, and 10 bases lay between the germline ends. CDR1 and CDR2 from the germline V gene are SSHAT and FNYEAQ (reference sequence). This CDR3 comprises 13 residues. The CDR3 sequence is CASSLSLAHEQYF. DNA for the CDR3: TGTGCCAGCAGCTTAAGTCTAGCCCACGAGCAGTACTTC.

This clonotype has a handful of counts. The chain carries TRBV12-3 or TRBV12-4 and TRBJ2-5; 7 bases are shared with TRBD2. V lost 3 bases and J lost 5; bases outside the gene matches: 6. This CDR3 comprises 14 residues. The CDR3 reads CASSFVTSLETQYF. The CDR3 nucleotides read TGTGCCAGCAGTTTCGTGACTAGCCTGGAGACCCAGTACTTC.

The chain joins TRBV20-1 to TRBJ1-5; perhaps TRBD1 as D (6 bases). This CDR3 is built from 15 residues. The V end lost 0 bases, the J end lost 7 bases, and 16 bases lay between the germline ends. Germline-derived CDR1 and CDR2 are DFQATT and SNEGSKA (reference sequence). The chain's CDR3 is CSARDLQGRGQPQHF. As DNA, the CDR3 is TGCAGTGCTAGAGATCTCCAGGGGAGAGGACAGCCCCAGCATTTT.

The V gene is TRBV20-1, the J gene TRBJ2-1; D not resolved. This CDR3 is built from 15 residues. Trimming took 2 bases from V and 0 from J, leaving 11 bases between them. Germline V gene sequence: CDR1 DFQATT, CDR2 SNEGSKA (reference sequence). CDR3 in DNA: TGCAGTGCTAGAAAGACGTCAAGCTCCTACAATGAGCAGTTCTTC. Translating it yields CSARKTSSSYNEQFF.

This chain links TRBV6-5 with TRBJ1-2; 8 nucleotides agree with TRBD1. The CDR3 extends over 14 amino acids. Trimming at V came to 0 bases and at J to 7 bases, leaving 4 bases not matched to a gene. Germline lookup yields CDR1 MNHEY and CDR2 SVGAGI. The CDR3 spells CASSYSQGETGYTF. The CDR3 DNA reads as TGTGCCAGCAGTTACTCACAGGGGGAGACTGGCTACACCTTC.

The DNA for the CDR3 is TGTGCCACCAGCAGAGGTCAAGGGGTCGTCGGGGAGCTGTTTTTT. It encodes CATSRGQGVVGELFF. The chain couples TRBV15 to TRBJ2-2, with a tentative D call TRBD1 (5 bases). Germline CDR1 and CDR2: LNHNV and YYDKDF (reference sequence). V was pared by 1 base and J by 7 bases, with 13 bases between. This CDR3 has 15 residues.

A few counts support this clonotype. This chain links TRBV6-1 with TRBJ2-3, with D maybe TRBD2 (6 bases). Germline loops: CDR1 MNHNS, CDR2 SASEGT. This CDR3 is built from 14 residues. With 10 bases removed from V and 1 base from J, the gap between germline ends came to 15 bases. DNA of the CDR3: TGTGCCACCCGACTGAGGGAGGGCACAGATACGCAGTATTTT. Amino acid sequence: CATRLREGTDTQYF.

This clonotype was seen just once. The chain carries TRBV12-3 or TRBV12-4 and TRBJ2-5; D could derive from TRBD1 or TRBD2 (5 bases each). The CDR3 is 13 residues long. V lost 1 base, J lost 7 bases, and 10 bases lay in between. CDR3 protein: CASSLGGTGTQYF. CDR3 nucleotides: TGTGCCAGCAGTTTAGGGGGGACGGGGACCCAGTACTTC.

V and J are TRBV28 and TRBJ1-4; 9 positions agree with TRBD1. The V and J ends lost 2 bases and 7 bases, in that order; junction bases with no gene match: 5. Germline CDR1 is MDHEN and CDR2 is SYDVKM. The CDR3 totals 15 residues. The CDR3 is CASSLLGTGSEKLFF. The CDR3 bases are TGTGCCAGCAGTTTACTCGGGACAGGGTCTGAAAAACTGTTTTTT. The complete variable domain, with remaining parts taken from reference TRBV28 and TRBJ1-4, reads DVKVTQSSRYLVKRTGEKVFLECVQDMDHENMFWYRQDPGLGLRLIYFSYDVKMKEKGDIPEGYSVSREKKERFSLILESASTNQTSMYLCASSLLGTGSEKLFFGSGTQLSVL.

The CDR3: CASSAGGPTDTQYF. Here the CDR3 DNA reads TGTGCCAGCAGTGCCGGGGGACCCACAGATACGCAGTATTTT. The J gene is TRBJ2-3, the V gene TRBV6-1; possibly TRBD2 for D (6 bases). Germline V CDR1 and CDR2: MNHNS, SASEGT. The CDR3 is 14 amino acids. V was clipped by 4 bases and J by 2 bases, with 10 bases between them.

This clonotype was seen a handful of times. This sequence joins TRBV5-1 and TRBJ2-1, with TRBD2 matching over 10 bases. Germline CDR1 and CDR2: SGHRS and YFSETQ. The J segment lost 6 bases and the V segment lost 4 bases, leaving 7 bases of the junction unmatched. The CDR3 extends over 15 amino acids. CDR3 DNA: TGCGCCAGCAGCCGGGGGGCTAGCGGGGGCAATGAGCAGTTCTTC. Encoded protein: CASSRGASGGNEQFF.

This clonotype was observed many times. The chain employs TRBV7-2 and TRBJ2-1; TRBD2 agrees at 7 bases. The CDR3 extends over 12 amino acids. CDR1 and CDR2 from the germline V gene are SGHTA and FQGNSA. The V and J ends lost 8 bases and 5 bases, in that order; junction bases with no gene match: 3. CDR3 sequence: CASRGGHNEQFF. The CDR3 nucleotides read TGTGCCAGCCGCGGGGGTCACAATGAGCAGTTCTTC. Looking up the rest from reference TRBV7-2 and TRBJ2-1 gives the full variable domain: GAGVSQSPSNKVTEKGKDVELRCDPISGHTALYWYRQSLGQGLEFLIYFQGNSAPDKSGLPSDRFSAERTGGSVSTLTIQRTQQEDSAVYLCASRGGHNEQFFGPGTRLTVL.

This clonotype was counted between two and nine times. This chain links TRBV25-1 with TRBJ1-1; no definite D call. The ends were cut back, 4 bases at V and 2 bases at J, with 5 bases in the middle. From germline, CDR1 is MGHDK and CDR2 SYGVNS. This CDR3 spans 12 amino acids. The CDR3 nucleotides read TGTGCCAGCAGTGTTGAAAACACTGAAGCTTTCTTT. Protein: CASSVENTEAFF. Together with reference TRBV25-1 and TRBJ1-1, the CDR3 gives the full variable domain: EADIYQTPRYLVIGTGKKITLECSQTMGHDKMYWYQQDPGMELHLIHYSYGVNSTEKGDLSSESTVSRIRTEHFPLTLESARPSHTSQYLCASSVENTEAFFGQGTRLTVV.